This is a list of T cell receptor beta chains from one sample in a study of T cell repertoires in cytomegalovirus infection. No antigen has been identified for these receptors. TCRdb re-analysed the reads in MiXCR, keeping a single row per CDR3 protein. The repertoire holds fewer than 650,000 distinct CDR3 sequences, with almost 40% as singletons. The specimen comprised cultured PBMCs, sampled from culture after CMV antigen stimulation. Source of these receptors: a human donor in good health (CMV status not recorded). Some clones in this sample may be carry-over from other donors' samples. Both conserved end residues are part of each CDR3. D genes are given only for firm matches. Expanded clones are given a class, and other clones once, few, many or no size at all.

-	TRBV4-3	TRBD1	TRBJ2-4	CASSQEGYRGPPKNIQYF	TGCGCCAGCAGCCAAGAGGGCTACAGGGGGCCGCCCAAAAACATTCAGTACTTC
-	TRBV5-1	-	TRBJ2-7	CASSLGGWFEQYF	TGCGCCAGCAGCTTGGGGGGCTGGTTCGAGCAGTACTTC
-	TRBV19	TRBD1	TRBJ1-5	CASRRGGGEGPQHF	TGTGCCAGTAGAAGGGGAGGGGGCGAGGGGCCCCAGCATTTT
few	TRBV10-3	TRBD1	TRBJ1-5	CAIRMTGDSNQPQHF	TGTGCCATCAGGATGACAGGGGATAGCAATCAGCCCCAGCATTTT
-	TRBV3-1	-	TRBJ2-2	CASSQVRAGELFF	TGTGCCAGCAGCCAAGTTAGGGCCGGGGAGCTGTTTTTT
many	TRBV7-2	-	TRBJ2-7	CASSFRGDSYEQYF	TGTGCCAGCAGCTTTAGGGGGGACAGTTACGAGCAGTACTTC
many	TRBV7-2	TRBD2	TRBJ2-3	CASSWGTSGGTDTQYF	TGTGCCAGCAGCTGGGGAACTAGCGGGGGTACAGATACGCAGTATTTT
-	TRBV4-1	-	TRBJ1-6	CASSQGTQGGSPLHF	TGCGCCAGCAGCCAAGGTACCCAGGGTGGTTCACCCCTCCACTTT
-	TRBV10-3	-	TRBJ2-7	CAISAKGNAYEQYF	TGTGCCATCAGTGCTAAGGGGAATGCCTACGAGCAGTACTTC
-	TRBV25-1	-	TRBJ2-3	CASSPQGGSAYTDTQYF	TGTGCCAGCAGTCCTCAGGGCGGTTCGGCCTACACAGATACGCAGTATTTT
-	TRBV12-3/TRBV12-4	-	TRBJ1-1	CASSLSRESTEAFF	TGTGCCAGCAGTTTAAGTCGGGAGAGCACTGAAGCTTTCTTT
-	TRBV12-3/TRBV12-4	-	TRBJ2-1	CASSLWGGKSYNEQFF	TGTGCCAGCAGTTTATGGGGGGGCAAGTCCTACAATGAGCAGTTCTTC
-	TRBV11-2	TRBD1	TRBJ1-6	CASTYGTGKSYNSPLHF	TGTGCCAGCACCTATGGGACAGGGAAGTCCTATAATTCACCCCTCCACTTT
-	TRBV7-2	TRBD2	TRBJ2-7	CASSRLAGVGEQYF	TGTGCCAGCAGCCGACTAGCGGGAGTAGGGGAGCAGTACTTC
-	TRBV20-1	TRBD1	TRBJ1-1	CSAKQGATEAFF	TGCAGTGCGAAACAGGGGGCAACTGAAGCTTTCTTT
-	TRBV11-1	TRBD1	TRBJ2-1	CASSLARTGYNEQFF	TGTGCCAGCAGCTTAGCCAGGACAGGCTACAATGAGCAGTTCTTC
-	TRBV12-5	-	TRBJ2-3	CASGLVVDGDTSTDTQYF	TGTGCTAGTGGTTTGGTAGTGGATGGGGACACTAGCACAGATACGCAGTATTTT
-	TRBV20-1	-	TRBJ2-7	CSARVASRSYEQYF	TGCAGTGCTAGAGTGGCCAGCCGCTCCTACGAGCAGTACTTC
-	TRBV20-1	-	TRBJ1-6	CSARGRGRGDSPLHF	TGCAGTGCTAGAGGCAGGGGACGGGGGGATAGTCCCCTCCACTTT
-	TRBV7-8	-	TRBJ1-1	CASSRSRGEGNTEAFF	TGTGCCAGCAGCAGAAGTCGAGGGGAAGGGAACACTGAAGCTTTCTTT
-	TRBV24-1	TRBD2	TRBJ2-3	CATSDGRDTQYF	TGTGCCACCAGTGACGGGAGGGATACGCAGTATTTT
-	TRBV7-2	-	TRBJ1-1	CASMVAEDTEAFF	TGTGCCAGCATGGTGGCAGAGGACACTGAAGCTTTCTTT
few	TRBV7-8	-	TRBJ2-1	CASSLATQYNEQFF	TGTGCCAGCAGCTTAGCGACTCAGTACAATGAGCAGTTCTTC
-	TRBV6-1	TRBD1	TRBJ2-2	CASSGRATGDWAGELFF	TGTGCCAGCAGCGGCCGGGCCACAGGGGATTGGGCCGGGGAGCTGTTTTTT
-	TRBV18	-	TRBJ1-4	CASSPQGTTNEKLFF	TGTGCCAGCTCACCGCAGGGAACAACTAATGAAAAACTGTTTTTT
-	TRBV6-6	-	TRBJ1-5	CASSPFRADRQAQPYNQPQHF	TGTGCCAGCAGTCCCTTTCGAGCCGACCGACAGGCCCAACCCTACAATCAGCCCCAGCATTTT
few	TRBV9	TRBD2	TRBJ2-3	CASTQGLAGTTDTQYF	TGTGCCAGCACCCAAGGTCTAGCGGGGACCACAGATACGCAGTATTTT
-	TRBV7-2	-	TRBJ1-3	CASAFTAGSGNTIYF	TGTGCCAGCGCGTTTACGGCGGGTTCTGGAAACACCATATATTTT
few	TRBV12-5	TRBD2	TRBJ2-4	CASGPGGGSKNIQYF	TGTGCTAGTGGTCCGGGAGGAGGGTCCAAAAACATTCAGTACTTC
-	TRBV11-1	-	TRBJ1-5	CASSKKGTLYPPQHF	TGTGCCAGCAGTAAGAAGGGTACACTTTACCCGCCCCAGCATTTT
few	TRBV18	TRBD1	TRBJ2-7	CASSIGTGSSYEQYF	TGTGCCAGCTCAATCGGGACAGGGAGCTCCTACGAGCAGTACTTC
few	TRBV6-1	-	TRBJ1-1	CASSERMTGPNTEAFF	TGTGCCAGCAGTGAAAGGATGACAGGTCCGAACACTGAAGCTTTCTTT
few	TRBV7-8	-	TRBJ2-3	CASSPPGPTADTQYF	TGTGCCAGCAGCCCCCCGGGACCTACCGCAGATACGCAGTATTTT
-	TRBV12-3/TRBV12-4	TRBD2	TRBJ2-1	CASSQTSDEQFF	TGTGCCAGCAGCCAGACTAGCGATGAGCAGTTCTTC
-	TRBV12-3/TRBV12-4	TRBD2	TRBJ2-7	CASSWLPLAGEQYF	TGTGCCAGCAGTTGGCTCCCCCTAGCGGGCGAGCAGTACTTC
-	TRBV11-2	TRBD2	TRBJ2-1	CASSSGTSGRRFF	TGTGCCAGCAGCTCTGGGACTAGCGGGAGACGGTTCTTC
-	TRBV7-4	TRBD1	TRBJ1-2	CANSHGTGPGYTF	TGTGCCAACAGCCACGGGACAGGGCCTGGCTACACCTTC
-	TRBV7-2	-	TRBJ1-4	CASSSQGNLNEKLFF	TGTGCCAGCAGCTCACAGGGCAATCTTAATGAAAAACTGTTTTTT
-	TRBV6-6	TRBD2	TRBJ2-7	CASSLSGRTLGEQYF	TGTGCCAGCAGCCTTAGCGGGAGAACCCTAGGCGAGCAGTACTTC
-	TRBV2	-	TRBJ2-1	CAQGGQQRDEQFF	TGTGCCCAGGGGGGCCAACAAAGGGATGAGCAGTTCTTC
few	TRBV7-6	TRBD1	TRBJ2-5	CASGPGSGQGVAETQYF	TGTGCCAGCGGCCCCGGCAGTGGACAGGGCGTGGCGGAGACCCAGTACTTC
few	TRBV7-8	-	TRBJ1-1	CASSVPPGSSTEAFF	TGTGCCAGCAGCGTACCCCCAGGGTCGAGCACTGAAGCTTTCTTT
-	TRBV7-2	-	TRBJ2-5	CASENDRETQYF	TGTGCCTCCGAGAACGACCGAGAGACCCAGTACTTC
few	TRBV7-2	TRBD2	TRBJ2-1	CASSLDTGTIVNEQFF	TGTGCCAGCAGCTTAGATACCGGGACTATCGTCAATGAGCAGTTCTTC
-	TRBV5-1	TRBD2	TRBJ2-3	CASSSSSGASTDTQYF	TGCGCCAGCAGCTCTTCTAGCGGGGCTAGCACAGATACGCAGTATTTT
few	TRBV10-3	-	TRBJ2-1	CAISEAGATYNEQFF	TGTGCCATCAGTGAGGCGGGCGCAACCTACAATGAGCAGTTCTTC
-	TRBV7-2	-	TRBJ2-1	CASSFTAGNEQFF	TGTGCCAGCAGCTTTACTGCCGGCAATGAGCAGTTCTTC
few	TRBV12-3/TRBV12-4	TRBD2	TRBJ2-1	CASRGGGSGRANEQFF	TGTGCCAGCAGGGGGGGTGGGAGCGGGAGGGCCAATGAGCAGTTCTTC
-	TRBV7-2	-	TRBJ1-1	CASSLGPGRDQAFF	TGTGCCAGCAGCTTGGGCCCCGGCAGGGACCAAGCTTTCTTT
-	TRBV10-3	TRBD2	TRBJ2-3	CAIRDPRGEDTQYF	TGTGCCATCAGGGACCCACGGGGGGAAGATACGCAGTATTTT
few	TRBV7-6	TRBD1	TRBJ1-2	CASSLGGQDHWGYTF	TGTGCCAGCAGCCTAGGGGGCCAGGACCACTGGGGCTACACCTTC
-	TRBV7-4	TRBD2	TRBJ2-1	CASSPPAGEIYNEQFF	TGTGCCAGCAGCCCACCAGCGGGGGAGATTTACAATGAGCAGTTCTTC
-	TRBV7-3	TRBD1	TRBJ2-7	CASSHGTATAYEQYF	TGTGCCAGCAGCCACGGGACAGCTACGGCTTACGAGCAGTACTTC
-	TRBV6-8	TRBD1	TRBJ1-6	CASSRRDRSSYNSPLHF	TGTGCCAGCAGTCGACGGGACAGGAGCTCCTATAATTCACCCCTCCACTTT
-	TRBV6-6	TRBD2	TRBJ2-2	CASSYQLSGRGTGELFF	TGTGCCAGCAGTTACCAATTAAGCGGGAGAGGCACCGGGGAGCTGTTTTTT
-	TRBV11-2	-	TRBJ2-1	CASSLGQGWQFF	TGTGCCAGCAGCTTAGGGCAGGGGTGGCAGTTCTTC
-	TRBV7-2	TRBD2	TRBJ2-3	CATGTRGGADTQYF	TGTGCCACCGGGACTAGGGGCGGGGCAGATACGCAGTATTTT